What follows are 13 T cell receptor beta chains derived from one specimen sequenced in a study of blood T cell repertoires in COVID-19. TCRdb keeps only in-frame clones here, not all; method: immunoSEQ multiplex PCR. Altogether some 100,000 clones are present, 81% being singletons, with the ten largest covering less than 11%. Sequences were obtained from peripheral blood. The receptors were sampled from a human donor in a cohort sampled during active COVID-19.

V and J are TRBV29-1 and TRBJ2-7; D is possibly TRBD2 (6 bases). Germline V gene lookup returns CDR1 SQVTM and CDR2 ANQGSEA. V lost 4 bases and J lost 1, with 32 bases in between. The CDR3 length is 20 residues. The CDR3 nucleotides are TGCAGCGTTGTTCTAGCGACTGCCGGATCGCCCTTACGGATGTCCTACGAGCAGTACTTC. Amino acids: CSVVLATAGSPLRMSYEQYF.

This chain links TRBV6-2 or TRBV6-3 with TRBJ2-7; TRBD1 matches at 8 bases. The J segment lost 5 bases and the V segment lost 0 bases, leaving 6 bases of the junction unmatched. This CDR3 spans 15 amino acids. Germline V gives CDR1 MNHEY, CDR2 SVGEGT. Here the CDR3 reads CASSYSGQESDEQYF. The CDR3 nucleotides are TGTGCCAGCAGTTACTCGGGACAGGAGAGTGACGAGCAGTACTTC.

V gene TRBV4-3 combines with J gene TRBJ2-5; perhaps TRBD1 as D (6 bases). There are 18 residues in the CDR3. Germline V gene sequence: CDR1 LGHNA, CDR2 YSLEER. V lost 2 bases and J lost 4, with 23 bases in between. The CDR3 DNA reads TGCGCCAGCAGCCAAAGTGGCAATATTGGGCTAGGGGGAGAGACCCAGTACTTC. It yields the protein CASSQSGNIGLGGETQYF.

The V call is TRBV2, the J call TRBJ2-5, with 8 bases fitting TRBD1. Per the germline V gene, CDR1 is SNHLY and CDR2 is FYNNEI. Trimming cost V 6 bases and J 4 bases; bases outside gene matches: 10. This CDR3 comprises 15 residues. The CDR3 protein is CASSLTGAGVETQYF. In nucleotides, the CDR3 is TGTGCCAGCAGCCTGACAGGGGCGGGTGTAGAGACCCAGTACTTC.

This chain joins TRBV7-6 and TRBJ2-5; D is ambiguous. Germline V gene lookup returns CDR1 SGHVS and CDR2 FNYEAQ. This CDR3 comprises 11 residues. Trimming cost V 2 bases and J 5 bases, with 3 bases left between them. The CDR3 DNA reads as TGTGCCAGCAGCTTACTCGAGACCCAGTACTTC. Translation gives CASSLLETQYF.

The chain carries TRBV9 and TRBJ2-1, with 9 bases matching TRBD2. Losses at the gene ends were 3 bases for V and 2 bases for J; bases not matched to a gene: 6. The CDR3 spans 16 residues. Per the germline V gene, CDR1 is SGDLS and CDR2 is YYNGEE. The CDR3 protein is CASSAQPSGAYNEQFF. The CDR3 DNA reads as TGTGCCAGCAGCGCACAACCTAGCGGGGCCTACAATGAGCAGTTCTTC.

This chain connects TRBV5-1 to TRBJ2-2; TRBD2 matches 7 bases. The J segment lost 5 bases and the V segment lost 2 bases, leaving 3 bases of the junction unmatched. The CDR3 is 14 residues long. CDR1 is SGHRS and CDR2 is YFSETQ in the germline V gene. This CDR3 reads CASSFELATGELFF. The CDR3, as DNA: TGCGCCAGCAGCTTCGAACTAGCGACCGGGGAGCTGTTTTTT.

A remark on this clone: This sample includes further DNA sequences coding for the same CDR3. The V gene is TRBV6-5, the J gene TRBJ2-7, with D tentatively TRBD1 (6 bases). Germline values: CDR1 MNHEY, CDR2 SVGAGI. V lost 0 bases to trimming and J lost 0 bases, with 9 bases between them. The CDR3 loop spans 15 amino acids. The CDR3 region has the DNA TGTGCCAGCAGTTACTCGAGGGGGAACTCCTACGAGCAGTACTTC. This codes for CASSYSRGNSYEQYF.

The chain combines TRBV12-3 or TRBV12-4 with TRBJ1-2, with D tentatively TRBD1 (6 bases). Trimming took off 5 bases at V and 5 bases at J, with 12 bases between the two ends. The CDR3 extends over 13 amino acids. CDR3 sequence reads: CASSRTEIYGYTF. CDR3 nucleotide sequence: TGTGCCAGCAGTCGGACAGAGATTTATGGCTACACCTTC.

V gene TRBV29-1 combines with J gene TRBJ1-2; the D gene is possibly TRBD1 (5 bases). This CDR3 has 16 amino acids. Per germline, CDR1 SQVTM and CDR2 ANQGSEA. Trimming took off 2 bases at V and 5 bases at J, with 21 bases between the two ends. The CDR3 DNA reads TGCAGCGTTGAAAAAGGAGGGGAGGGGTGGATGTATGGCTACACCTTC. Translating gives CSVEKGGEGWMYGYTF.

This sequence joins TRBV27 and TRBJ2-2, with 15 bases fitting TRBD2. This CDR3 comprises 17 residues. The V gene's germline CDR1 is MNHEY and CDR2 SMNVEV (reference sequence). V shed 5 bases, J shed 1 base, and the junction held 2 bases outside the gene matches. CDR3 sequence reads: CASSGLAGGGNTGELFF. The CDR3 DNA sequence: TGTGCCAGCAGTGGACTAGCGGGAGGGGGGAACACCGGGGAGCTGTTTTTT.

The chain couples TRBV28 to TRBJ2-7; possible D gene TRBD1, 7 bases. CDR1 is MDHEN, CDR2 SYDVKM, per germline. Trimming shortened V by 6 bases and J by 4 bases, and 13 bases separated the two germline ends. This CDR3 contains 13 residues. CDR3 residues: CASSRGTEYEQYF. The DNA for the CDR3 is TGTGCCAGCAGCCGGGGGACAGAGTACGAGCAGTACTTC.

The chain recombines TRBV6-2 or TRBV6-3 with TRBJ2-1; 12 positions match TRBD2. V lost 5 bases and J lost 7; bases outside the gene matches: 9. The CDR3 contains 16 residues. CDR1 is MNHEY and CDR2 is SVGEGT in the germline V gene. CDR3 sequence reads: CASSKRTSGTGNEQFF. Written as DNA, the CDR3 is TGTGCCAGCAGTAAGAGGACTAGCGGGACTGGGAATGAGCAGTTCTTC.